The entry below gives a single T cell receptor beta chain sequence along with its context. Its target is unknown. The V end was cut by 0 bases, the J end by 5 bases, with 6 bases between. The V gene's germline CDR1 is SGHTA and CDR2 FQGNSA. The CDR3 extends over 13 amino acids. This specimen comes from a study of cytomegalovirus exposure and HLA in healthy donors. General study findings and limits: Indistinguishability led to the exclusion of some V segments, TRBV6-2 and TRBV6-3 included.

This PCR relied on a set of 60 Vbeta primers and 13 Jbeta primers. Using immunoSEQ multiplex PCR, the repertoire was profiled, and TCRdb retains in-frame clones only, with some absent. This sample carries approximately 190,000 clones, approximately 85% of them seen once, and the ten largest clones take 5.5% to 7.5%. The receptor was derived from a woman aged 50 to 60 in good health and CMV-seropositive. Sequenced input: PBMCs. This chain uses TRBV7-2 with TRBJ2-3; D perhaps matches TRBD2 (5 bases). The CDR3 here is CASSLAGEDTQYF. CDR3 sequence (DNA): TGTGCCAGCAGCTTAGCGGGAGAAGATACGCAGTATTTT.